This TCR beta chain was identified during a study of T cell responses to AZD1222 COVID-19 vaccine. Findings and caveats of the study: Regions 160-218 and 743-854 dominated among vaccine-associated CD4 TCRs spanning spike. The study reported that nearly half of spike-specific TCRs target unmutated variant regions.

The protocol was immunoSEQ multiplex PCR, while the TCRdb copy is restricted to in-frame clones and leaves out a portion. The sample gives 200,000 to 250,000 clones, roughly 94% of which show up once; around 1.5% is in the top ten. There are 16 residues in the CDR3. The germline V and J ends were trimmed by 1 base and 0 bases, with 11 bases remaining between them. CDR1 LNHDA and CDR2 SQIVND come from the germline V gene (reference sequence). Concerning this clone itself: The antigen is undetermined.

Sequenced here: peripheral blood, sampled 28 days after the second dose of the MenACWY control vaccine. The chain links TRBV19 to TRBJ2-3, with D possibly TRBD2 on 5 matching bases. The clonotype was recovered from an adult who received the MenACWY meningococcal vaccine as a control. The CDR3 nucleotides read TGTGCCAGTAGTATAGGTGAGGGCCAAAGCACAGATACGCAGTATTTT. Its protein product is CASSIGEGQSTDTQYF.